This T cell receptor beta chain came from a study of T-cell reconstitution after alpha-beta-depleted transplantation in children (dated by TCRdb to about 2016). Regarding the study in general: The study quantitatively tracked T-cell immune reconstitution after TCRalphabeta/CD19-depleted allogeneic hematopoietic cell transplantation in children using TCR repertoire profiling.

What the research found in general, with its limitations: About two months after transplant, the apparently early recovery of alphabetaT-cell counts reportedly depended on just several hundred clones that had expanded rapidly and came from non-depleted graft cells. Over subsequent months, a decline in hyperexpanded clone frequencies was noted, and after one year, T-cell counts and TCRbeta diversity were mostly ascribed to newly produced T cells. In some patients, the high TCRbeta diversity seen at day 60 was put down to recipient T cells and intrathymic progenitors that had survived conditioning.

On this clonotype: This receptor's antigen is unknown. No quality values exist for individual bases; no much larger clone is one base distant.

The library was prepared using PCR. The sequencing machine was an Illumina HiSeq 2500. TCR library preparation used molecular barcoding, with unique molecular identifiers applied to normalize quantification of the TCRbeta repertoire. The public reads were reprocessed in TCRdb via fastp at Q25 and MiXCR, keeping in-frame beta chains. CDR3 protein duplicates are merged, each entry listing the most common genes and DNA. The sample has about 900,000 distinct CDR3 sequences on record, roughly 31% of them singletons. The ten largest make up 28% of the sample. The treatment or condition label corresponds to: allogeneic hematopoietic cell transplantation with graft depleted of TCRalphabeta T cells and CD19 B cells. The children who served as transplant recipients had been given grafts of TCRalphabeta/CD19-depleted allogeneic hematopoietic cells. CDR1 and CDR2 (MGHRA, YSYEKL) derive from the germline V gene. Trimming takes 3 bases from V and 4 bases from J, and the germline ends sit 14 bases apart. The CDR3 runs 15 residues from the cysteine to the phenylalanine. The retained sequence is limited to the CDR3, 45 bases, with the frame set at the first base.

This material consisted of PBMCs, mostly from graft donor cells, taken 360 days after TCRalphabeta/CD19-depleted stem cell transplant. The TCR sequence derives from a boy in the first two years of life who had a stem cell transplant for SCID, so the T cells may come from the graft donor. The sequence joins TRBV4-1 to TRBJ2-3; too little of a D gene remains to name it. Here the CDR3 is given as CASSHGKVAPDTQYF. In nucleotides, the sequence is TGCGCCAGCAGCCATGGCAAAGTGGCCCCAGATACGCAGTATTTT.